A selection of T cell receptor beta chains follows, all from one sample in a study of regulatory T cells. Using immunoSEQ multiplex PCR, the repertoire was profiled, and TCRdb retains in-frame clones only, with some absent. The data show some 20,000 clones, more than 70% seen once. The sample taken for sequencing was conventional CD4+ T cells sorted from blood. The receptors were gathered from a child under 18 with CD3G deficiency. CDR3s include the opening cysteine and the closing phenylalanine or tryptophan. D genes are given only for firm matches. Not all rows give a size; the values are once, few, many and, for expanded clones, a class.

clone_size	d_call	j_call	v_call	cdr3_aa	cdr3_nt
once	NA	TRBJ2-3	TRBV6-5	CASSSRQRLYTDTQYF	TGTGCCAGCAGTTCCCGACAGCGGCTCTACACAGATACGCAGTATTTT
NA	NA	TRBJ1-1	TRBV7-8	CASSLAGGMNTEAFF	TGTGCCAGCAGCTTAGCCGGGGGCATGAACACTGAAGCTTTCTTT
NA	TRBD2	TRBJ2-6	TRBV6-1	CASNEGRAGANVLTF	TGTGCCAGCAATGAGGGGAGGGCTGGGGCCAACGTCCTGACTTTC
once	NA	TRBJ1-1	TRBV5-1	CASSFDGNRHTEAFF	TGCGCCAGCAGCTTCGATGGTAACAGGCACACTGAAGCTTTCTTT
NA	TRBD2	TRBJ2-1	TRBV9	CASSVTSGRDNEQFF	TGTGCCAGCAGCGTAACTAGCGGGAGGGACAATGAGCAGTTCTTC
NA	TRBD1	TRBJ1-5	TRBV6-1	CASRETGGNQPQHF	TGTGCCAGCAGGGAGACAGGGGGCAATCAGCCCCAGCATTTT
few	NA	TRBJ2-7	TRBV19	CASSVRVGVRYEQYF	TGTGCCAGTAGTGTCAGGGTTGGAGTCCGTTACGAGCAGTACTTC
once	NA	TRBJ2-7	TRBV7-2	CASSLAGGLPSDEQYF	TGTGCCAGCAGCTTAGCTGGCGGGTTGCCGAGCGACGAGCAGTACTTC
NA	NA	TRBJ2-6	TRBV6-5	CASSYSGGRGANVLTF	TGTGCCAGCAGTTACTCAGGGGGAAGGGGGGCCAACGTCCTGACTTTC
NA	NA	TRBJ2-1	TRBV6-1	CASSAGISYNEQFF	TGTGCCAGCAGTGCAGGGATCTCCTACAATGAGCAGTTCTTC
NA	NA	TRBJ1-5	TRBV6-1	CASSTGYSNQPQHF	TGTGCCAGCAGTACGGGGTATAGCAATCAGCCCCAGCATTTT
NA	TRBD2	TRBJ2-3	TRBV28	CASSFPLNTSGLAGGPVDTQYF	TGTGCCAGCAGTTTTCCCCTCAACACCTCGGGACTAGCGGGAGGGCCCGTGGATACGCAGTATTTT
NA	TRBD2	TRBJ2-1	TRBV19	CASSSRAGALYNEQFF	TGTGCCAGTAGTTCAAGAGCGGGAGCGTTATACAATGAGCAGTTCTTC
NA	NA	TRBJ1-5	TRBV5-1	CASSLMTPMNQPQHF	TGCGCCAGCAGCCTTATGACACCAATGAATCAGCCCCAGCATTTT
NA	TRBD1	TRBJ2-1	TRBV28	CASSSPGQGRRNEQFF	TGTGCCAGCAGTTCACCGGGACAGGGTAGACGCAATGAGCAGTTCTTC
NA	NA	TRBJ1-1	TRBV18	CASSATAANTEAFF	TGTGCCAGCTCCGCGACAGCAGCGAACACTGAAGCTTTCTTT
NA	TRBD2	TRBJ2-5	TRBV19	CASSKTGLARETQYF	TGTGCCAGTAGTAAGACGGGACTAGCACGGGAGACCCAGTACTTC
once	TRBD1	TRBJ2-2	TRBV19	CASSSSNRGAGELFF	TGTGCCAGTAGTAGCAGTAACAGGGGAGCCGGGGAGCTGTTTTTT
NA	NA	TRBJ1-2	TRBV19	CASSVGGHGYTF	TGTGCCAGTAGTGTGGGCGGACATGGCTACACCTTC
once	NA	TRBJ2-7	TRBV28	CASSSGGGSPYEQYF	TGTGCCAGCAGTTCAGGGGGCGGGAGCCCCTACGAGCAGTACTTC
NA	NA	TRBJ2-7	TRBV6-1	CASSGAGVEYEQYF	TGTGCCAGCAGTGGGGCAGGGGTCGAATACGAGCAGTACTTC
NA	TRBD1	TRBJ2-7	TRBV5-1	CASSGTGQGNEQYF	TGCGCCAGCAGCGGCACGGGACAGGGGAACGAGCAGTACTTC
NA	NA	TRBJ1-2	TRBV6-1	CASSERVDYGYTF	TGTGCCAGCAGTGAACGAGTCGACTATGGCTACACCTTC
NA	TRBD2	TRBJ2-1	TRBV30	CAWSVRRGDEQFF	TGTGCCTGGAGTGTTCGGCGGGGGGATGAGCAGTTCTTC